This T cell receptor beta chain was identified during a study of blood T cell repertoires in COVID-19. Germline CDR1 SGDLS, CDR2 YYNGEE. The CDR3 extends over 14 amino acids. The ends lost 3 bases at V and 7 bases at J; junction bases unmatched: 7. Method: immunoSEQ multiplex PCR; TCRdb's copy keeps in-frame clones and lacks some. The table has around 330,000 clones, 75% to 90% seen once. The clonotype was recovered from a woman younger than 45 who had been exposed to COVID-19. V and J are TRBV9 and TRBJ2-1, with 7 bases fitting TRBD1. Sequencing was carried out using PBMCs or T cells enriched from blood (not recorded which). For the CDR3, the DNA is TGTGCCAGCAGCGCCCACGAGACAGGGAATGAGCAGTTCTTC. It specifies CASSAHETGNEQFF.